What follows are 10 T cell receptor beta chains derived from one specimen sequenced in a study of control samples from healthy donors and cancer patients. Clones were read by immunoSEQ multiplex PCR, and TCRdb kept only the in-frame ones, dropping some. The sample holds 350,000 to 450,000 clones, 80% to 95% seen once. Sequences were obtained from PBMCs. The receptors here all came from a man aged 35 to 55 with head and neck cancer.

J is TRBJ1-1 and V is TRBV7-8, with D uncertain. V lost 1 base, J lost 4 bases, and 10 bases lay in between. CDR3 length equals 14 residues. CDR1 and CDR2 (germline): SGHVS, FQNEAQ. The CDR3 spells CASSLGRGVTEAFF. Written as DNA, the CDR3 is TGTGCCAGCAGCTTAGGTCGTGGGGTCACTGAAGCTTTCTTT.

The chain couples TRBV5-1 to TRBJ1-1; D is perhaps TRBD1 (5 bases). The V end lost 0 bases, the J end lost 2 bases, and 17 bases lay between the germline ends. CDR3 length equals 17 residues. Germline lookup yields CDR1 SGHRS and CDR2 YFSETQ. CDR3 nucleotides: TGCGCCAGCAGCTTGGCTGTCGGGCAGGGCCTAAACACTGAAGCTTTCTTT. Translating gives CASSLAVGQGLNTEAFF. The entire variable domain, with the rest obtained from reference TRBV5-1 and TRBJ1-1, is as follows: KAGVTQTPRYLIKTRGQQVTLSCSPISGHRSVSWYQQTPGQGLQFLFEYFSETQRNKGNFPGRFSGRQFSNSRSEMNVSTLELGDSALYLCASSLAVGQGLNTEAFFGQGTRLTVV.

V usage is TRBV3-1 (or the pseudogene TRBV3-2) and J usage is TRBJ2-5, with no clear D. Germline V gives CDR1 LGHDT, CDR2 YNNKEL (reference sequence). The V end was cut by 1 base, the J end by 2 bases, with 5 bases between. The CDR3 spans 13 residues. CDR3 DNA sequence: TGTGCCAGCAGCCAAGGGTCTCAAGAGACCCAGTACTTC. This sequence encodes CASSQGSQETQYF.

V usage is TRBV6-5 and J usage is TRBJ1-1; 8 positions agree with TRBD1. CDR1 and CDR2 (germline): MNHEY, SVGAGI. The trim removed 6 bases at V and 7 bases at J, leaving 7 bases unmatched. The length of the CDR3 is 13 residues. CDR3 region: CASRLDRDGEAFF. The CDR3 DNA is TGTGCCAGCAGACTGGACAGGGATGGTGAAGCTTTCTTT.

The rearrangement links TRBV18 to TRBJ2-7; D remains ambiguous. V was clipped by 2 bases and J by 3 bases, with 8 bases between them. This CDR3 region has 13 residues. CDR1 and CDR2 (germline): KGHSH, LQKENI. As DNA, the CDR3 is TGTGCCAGCTCACCAAGGTCGGACTACGAGCAGTACTTC. This encodes CASSPRSDYEQYF.

The chain has TRBV5-4 and TRBJ1-3; 8 bases align to TRBD1. The CDR3 consists of 14 residues. J gave up 8 bases and V 0 bases, and 4 bases lay outside the gene matches. CDR1 SGHNT and CDR2 YYREEE come from the germline V gene (reference sequence). CDR3 in amino acids: CASSLGTGSDTIYF. In nucleotides, the CDR3 is TGTGCCAGCAGCTTGGGGACAGGGTCGGACACCATATATTTT.

J is TRBJ2-7 and V is TRBV7-9; D is unresolved. Germline loops: CDR1 SEHNR, CDR2 FQNEAQ (reference sequence). The CDR3 is made up of 15 amino acids. Trimming left V 5 bases short and J 3 bases short, with 17 bases between. CDR3 sequence reads: CASSPEGIRDYEQYF. CDR3 coding DNA: TGTGCCAGCAGCCCCGAAGGGATCAGAGACTACGAGCAGTACTTC.

The table lists this clone with a count of one. The chain uses TRBV11-1 and TRBJ1-2; D gene unclear. V was trimmed by 1 base and J by 0 bases, leaving 9 bases between them. The CDR3 runs to 15 residues. Germline CDR1 is SGHAT and CDR2 is FQDESV (reference sequence). The chain's CDR3 is CASSLVAATNYGYTF. The CDR3 DNA is TGTGCCAGCAGCTTAGTGGCAGCGACTAACTATGGCTACACCTTC.

A few counts support this clone. V usage is TRBV6-5 and J usage is TRBJ1-1; unclear D gene. Per the germline V gene, CDR1 is MNHEY and CDR2 is SVGAGI. Trimming cost V 0 bases and J 4 bases, with 12 bases left between them. The CDR3 has 15 amino acids. This chain's CDR3 is CASSYSTAAGTEAFF. CDR3 sequence (DNA): TGTGCCAGCAGTTACTCGACGGCGGCGGGCACTGAAGCTTTCTTT.

The chain uses TRBV5-4 and TRBJ2-4; unclear D gene. V was cut by 3 bases and J by 0 bases, with 16 bases left in between. The CDR3 covers 17 residues. Germline V gene lookup returns CDR1 SGHNT and CDR2 YYREEE (reference sequence). The CDR3 here is CASSSQNSHIAKNIQYF. Here the CDR3 DNA reads TGTGCCAGCAGCTCACAGAACTCCCACATAGCCAAAAACATTCAGTACTTC.